Each of the 23 T cell receptor beta chains below was sequenced from the same sample in a study of T cells in Graves' hyperthyroidism and ophthalmopathy. Amplification of TCR beta CDR3 regions was performed using RNA transcripts as template. TCR CDR3 underwent first-round RT-PCR with the HTBI primer set. A single record per CDR3 protein comes from TCRdb applying MiXCR to the multiplex PCR reads. Among hundreds of thousands of distinct CDR3 sequences listed, 14% to 15% were seen once. Sequenced: blood. These receptors all come from a man aged 18 to 29 with Graves' ophthalmopathy.

This clonotype was counted at least ten times. J is TRBJ2-1 and V is TRBV10-3; D remains unclear. The V end was cut by 4 bases, the J end by 9 bases, with 13 bases between. Per the germline V gene, CDR1 is ENHRY and CDR2 is SYGVKD. This CDR3 has 13 amino acids. DNA of the CDR3: TGTGCCATCAGTGGCAATACCGGCTCTGAGCAGTTCTTC. This encodes CAISGNTGSEQFF.

This clonotype appeared many times. The CDR3 region is CATSDGAAYEQYF. The CDR3, as DNA: TGTGCCACCAGTGATGGGGCAGCCTACGAGCAGTACTTC. The chain joins TRBV24-1 to TRBJ2-7; D might be TRBD1 (5 bases). V was cut by 3 bases and J by 2 bases, with 7 bases left in between. CDR1 and CDR2 from the germline V gene are KGHDR and SFDVKD. The CDR3 has 13 residues.

The V gene is TRBV20-1, the J gene TRBJ2-7; D is uncertain. V was cut by 0 bases and J by 4 bases, with 10 bases left in between. This CDR3 contains 13 residues. Germline lookup yields CDR1 DFQATT and CDR2 SNEGSKA (reference sequence). The DNA of the CDR3 is TGCAGTGCTAGAGATCTGGGCACTTACGAGCAGTACTTC. Translation: CSARDLGTYEQYF.

This clonotype was seen many times. This chain connects TRBV6-1 to TRBJ1-5; tentatively, D is TRBD1 (5 bases). Germline CDR1 and CDR2: MNHNS and SASEGT. V shed 7 bases and J shed 1 base, with 11 bases lying between them. This CDR3 region has 14 residues. The CDR3 spells CASTRVGSNQPQHF. The DNA for the CDR3 is TGTGCCAGCACCAGGGTGGGAAGCAATCAGCCCCAGCATTTT.

The sample holds many counts of this clonotype. J is TRBJ1-3 and V is TRBV20-1; the match to TRBD1 covers 7 bases. Germline assignment: CDR1 DFQATT and CDR2 SNEGSKA (reference sequence). With 5 bases clipped from V and 7 bases from J, the junction kept 5 bases outside the gene matches. The CDR3 runs 12 residues. CDR3 in DNA: TGCAGTGCTGGGGGACAGCGGAACACCATATATTTT. As protein: CSAGGQRNTIYF.

This clonotype has at least ten counts. J is TRBJ2-5 and V is TRBV9; 10 positions agree with TRBD2. The germline V gene encodes CDR1 SGDLS and CDR2 YYNGEE. V shed 4 bases and J 2 bases; nucleotides not matched to a gene: 8. This CDR3 is built from 16 residues. CDR3 bases: TGTGCCAGCAGCTCTACCGGGACTAGCGAACAAGAGACCCAGTACTTC. Translating gives CASSSTGTSEQETQYF.

The chain recombines TRBV20-1 with TRBJ1-4; a weak D match, TRBD1 (6 bases). Trimming pared 0 bases from V and 8 bases from J, leaving 16 bases between. CDR1 DFQATT and CDR2 SNEGSKA come from the germline V gene (reference sequence). There are 15 residues in the CDR3. CDR3 sequence (DNA): TGCAGTGCTAGAGATTTTGGGGGGGGCCAAGAAAAACTGTTTTTT. It is translated as CSARDFGGGQEKLFF.

This clonotype was seen ten or more times. The V and J genes are TRBV20-1 and TRBJ2-4; 9 nucleotides line up with TRBD1. V shed 5 bases, J shed 9 bases, and the junction held 2 bases outside the gene matches. Germline CDR1 and CDR2: DFQATT and SNEGSKA (reference sequence). This CDR3 contains 11 residues. CDR3 DNA: TGCAGTGCTGCGGGACAGGGCATTCAGTACTTC. Residues: CSAAGQGIQYF.

The chain is built from TRBV19 and TRBJ1-1, with TRBD1 as a possible D gene (6 bases). Germline values: CDR1 LNHDA, CDR2 SQIVND (reference sequence). The CDR3 is made up of 14 amino acids. Trimming cost V 4 bases and J 5 bases, with 14 bases left between them. The CDR3 nucleotides are TGTGCCAGTAGTAGGGGGGCCGGGGGGACTGAAGCTTTCTTT. Protein: CASSRGAGGTEAFF.

This clonotype was found a few times. V gene TRBV27 combines with J gene TRBJ2-3; D is possibly TRBD2 (6 bases). The V gene lost 5 bases and the J gene lost 1 base, with 22 bases spanning the gap. CDR3 length: 18 amino acids. Germline CDR1 and CDR2: MNHEY and SMNVEV (reference sequence). CDR3 residues: CASSPVGGGGVGTDTQYF. In DNA, the CDR3 is TGTGCCAGCAGTCCCGTGGGAGGTGGCGGGGTTGGCACAGATACGCAGTATTTT.

This clonotype was seen many times. The genes are TRBV3-1 and TRBJ2-3, with D tentatively TRBD1 (6 bases). Germline values: CDR1 LGHDT, CDR2 YNNKEL (reference sequence). The CDR3 spans 19 residues. Trimming removed 2 bases from V and 2 bases from J, with 23 bases in between. CDR3 amino acids: CASSQNLLDGTPITDTQYF. CDR3 in DNA: TGTGCCAGCAGCCAAAACCTCCTTGACGGGACACCGATCACAGATACGCAGTATTTT.

This clonotype was recorded at least ten times. This chain uses TRBV30 with TRBJ1-1; 7 positions match TRBD1. V trimming: 4 bases; J trimming: 3 bases; junction bases outside the gene matches: 5. Germline V gene sequence: CDR1 GTSNPN, CDR2 SVGIG (reference sequence). The CDR3 loop spans 13 amino acids. CDR3 nucleotides: TGTGCCTGGAAAAGACAGGGCGACACTGAAGCTTTCTTT. Protein sequence: CAWKRQGDTEAFF.

This clonotype appeared a few times. The V gene is TRBV9, the J gene TRBJ1-5; 7 bases align to TRBD1. The germline V gene has CDR1 SGDLS and CDR2 YYNGEE. The CDR3 is 15 residues long. V lost 1 base and J lost 3; bases outside the gene matches: 4. The CDR3 coding sequence is TGTGCCAGCAGCGTACAAGGGGGCCTCAATCAGCCCCAGCATTTT. It yields the protein CASSVQGGLNQPQHF.

This clonotype has only a few counts. Given a much more abundant clone one base away, this may be a read error. The chain uses TRBV2 and TRBJ2-7; D is undetermined. The CDR3 loop spans 12 amino acids. V was trimmed by 6 bases and J by 4 bases, leaving 10 bases between them. The germline CDR1 and CDR2 sequences are SNHLY and FYNNEI. CDR3 bases: TGTGCCAGCAGCCCGAAGGATTACGAGCAGTACTTC. Translated: CASSPKDYEQYF.

This clonotype showed up many times. The chain couples TRBV29-1 to TRBJ1-1; 9 positions match TRBD1. Trimming cost V 6 bases and J 1 base; bases outside gene matches: 0. Germline lookup yields CDR1 SQVTM and CDR2 ANQGSEA. This CDR3 spans 12 amino acids. The CDR3 region is CSVQGANTEAFF. The CDR3 coding sequence is TGCAGCGTACAGGGGGCGAACACTGAAGCTTTCTTT.

The chain carries TRBV14 and TRBJ2-4; D is unresolved. Germline-derived CDR1 and CDR2 are SGHDN and FVKESK. V dropped 3 bases and J dropped 8 bases, with 8 bases sitting between them. The CDR3 contains 12 residues. The CDR3 sequence: CASSHLGYIQYF. The DNA for the CDR3 is TGTGCCAGCAGCCATCTAGGGTACATTCAGTACTTC.

The chain links TRBV4-1 to TRBJ1-2, with D perhaps matching TRBD1 (5 bases). Germline assignment: CDR1 MGHRA and CDR2 YSYEKL. V was cut by 5 bases and J by 2 bases, with 18 bases left in between. The CDR3 spans 16 residues. The CDR3 here is CASSLGVSGPNYGYTF. CDR3 bases: TGCGCCAGCAGCTTGGGGGTTTCAGGGCCCAACTATGGCTACACCTTC.

V and J are TRBV3-1 and TRBJ2-3; TRBD2 might be the D (7 bases). With 3 bases removed from V and 4 bases from J, the gap between germline ends came to 14 bases. Germline V gene sequence: CDR1 LGHDT, CDR2 YNNKEL (reference sequence). The CDR3 covers 15 residues. Here the CDR3 reads CASSQGGGPSDTQYF. The CDR3, as DNA: TGTGCCAGCAGCCAGGGCGGGGGCCCCTCAGATACGCAGTATTTT.

The chain uses TRBV7-9 and TRBJ1-2, with D possibly TRBD1 on 5 matching bases. With 5 bases removed from V and 6 bases from J, the gap between germline ends came to 16 bases. This CDR3 is 14 amino acids long. Per germline, CDR1 SEHNR and CDR2 FQNEAQ (reference sequence). In DNA form, the CDR3 reads TGTGCCAGCAGCGACCCCTGGGGCGCGGATGGCTACACCTTC. Protein: CASSDPWGADGYTF.

Only one count was recorded for this clonotype. The V and J genes are TRBV28 and TRBJ1-1; tentatively, D is TRBD1 (6 bases). Germline CDR1 reads MDHEN; CDR2 reads SYDVKM. The CDR3 is 13 amino acids. The ends were cut back, 3 bases at V and 8 bases at J, with 13 bases in the middle. The CDR3 DNA reads TGTGCCAGCAGTTTCCCCTCTGGGACAGAAGCTTTCTTT. It translates to CASSFPSGTEAFF.

This clonotype showed up many times. The CDR3 loop is CSVEGGASKVNEQFF. Here the CDR3 DNA reads TGCAGCGTTGAAGGAGGGGCTAGTAAGGTCAATGAGCAGTTCTTC. V is TRBV29-1 and J is TRBJ2-1, with D perhaps assigned TRBD1 or TRBD2 (5 bases each). The germline V gene encodes CDR1 SQVTM and CDR2 ANQGSEA. Trimming pared 1 base from V and 6 bases from J, leaving 16 bases between. The length of the CDR3 is 15 residues.

This clonotype has a count of ten or more. The rearrangement joins TRBV3-1 to TRBJ2-1; weak D call: TRBD2 (6 bases). Trimming stripped 3 bases from V and 11 bases from J, with 8 bases between. Germline lookup yields CDR1 LGHDT and CDR2 YNNKEL (reference sequence). The CDR3 is 11 residues long. The CDR3 DNA follows: TGTGCCAGCAGCCAGGGACTCCAGCAGTTCTTC. Encoded protein: CASSQGLQQFF.

This chain joins TRBV18 and TRBJ1-5; D is perhaps TRBD1 (5 bases). CDR1 is KGHSH and CDR2 is LQKENI in the germline V gene. Trimming pared 6 bases from V and 4 bases from J, leaving 16 bases between. There are 15 residues in the CDR3. CDR3 DNA sequence: TGTGCCAGCTCCTATCAACGGGGGGGAAATCAGCCCCAGCATTTT. Its protein product is CASSYQRGGNQPQHF. The complete variable domain, with remaining parts taken from reference TRBV18 and TRBJ1-5, reads NAGVMQNPRHLVRRRGQEARLRCSPMKGHSHVYWYRQLPEEGLKFMVYLQKENIIDESGMPKERFSAEFPKEGPSILRIQQVVRGDSAAYFCASSYQRGGNQPQHFGDGTRLSIL.